These T cell receptor beta chains were read from a single sample in a study of OX40 agonist ivuxolimab in advanced cancers. Some clones are missing from TCRdb's copy, which holds only in-frame ones; the method was immunoSEQ multiplex PCR. The sample records tens of thousands of clones, about 88% being singletons. The sequences come from CD4+ or CD8+ T cells sorted from blood, collected in a trial of the OX40 agonist ivuxolimab. Every receptor here comes from an adult with an advanced solid tumor such as melanoma, head and neck, liver or kidney cancer. Each CDR3 is given with its conserved first and last residue. Fields, in order: CDR3 DNA, CDR3 protein, V gene, D gene, J gene, clone size. D genes are given only for firm matches. Size is omitted from some rows. Given values are once, few, many or a class for expanded clones.

TGTGCCACCTCCGGACCCGGGGAGCTGTTTTTT,CATSGPGELFF,TRBV19,.,TRBJ2-2,.
TGTGCCAGGGGGGGGCAGGGGACCCTCCAAGAGACCCAGTACTTC,CARGGQGTLQETQYF,TRBV19,.,TRBJ2-5,once
TGTGCCAGCAGCTTAAGGCTTTCCCCCGGAGATACGCAGTATTTT,CASSLRLSPGDTQYF,TRBV11-2,.,TRBJ2-3,.
TGTGCCAGTAGAAGGGGTACAGATACGCAGTATTTT,CASRRGTDTQYF,TRBV19,.,TRBJ2-3,.
TGTGCCAGCAGTTTTAGGGTAGACTATGGCTACACCTTC,CASSFRVDYGYTF,TRBV7-9,.,TRBJ1-2,.
TGCGCCAGCAGCCCCGATCGGGTTCCCTACGAGCAGTACTTC,CASSPDRVPYEQYF,TRBV4-1,.,TRBJ2-7,.
TGTGCCAGCAGCCCTACAGAGGTTAGCTCCTACAATGAGCAGTTCTTC,CASSPTEVSSYNEQFF,TRBV7-6,.,TRBJ2-1,.
TGTGCCAGCAGCACTCGACTAGCGGGAGTGACCGGGGAGCTGTTTTTT,CASSTRLAGVTGELFF,TRBV9,TRBD2,TRBJ2-2,.
TGTGCCAGCAGCTTGGAAGGAGTGGTGAACACTGAAGCTTTCTTT,CASSLEGVVNTEAFF,TRBV5-6,.,TRBJ1-1,once
TGTGCCAGCAACCCCCGGGGCAGGGCCTCCAATGAGCAGTTCTTC,CASNPRGRASNEQFF,TRBV2,.,TRBJ2-1,.
TGTGCCAGCAGTTTATCCCACTTATACGAGCAGTACTTC,CASSLSHLYEQYF,TRBV28,.,TRBJ2-7,few
TGTGCCAGCAGTTGGGGACACTCCTACGAGCAGTACTTC,CASSWGHSYEQYF,TRBV28,.,TRBJ2-7,few
TGTGCCAGCACCCACCTAGGACAGACTGAAGCTTTCTTT,CASTHLGQTEAFF,TRBV6-1,.,TRBJ1-1,.
TGTGCCAGTAGTAAAGACAGGACTTACTACGAGCAGTACTTC,CASSKDRTYYEQYF,TRBV19,.,TRBJ2-7,once
TGTGCCAGCAGACCCGGACAGGGGGCAAATCAGCCCCAGCATTTT,CASRPGQGANQPQHF,TRBV2,TRBD1,TRBJ1-5,.
TGTGCCAGTAGTCTGGAGGCAGGGGGCGAAGCTTTCTTT,CASSLEAGGEAFF,TRBV19,TRBD1,TRBJ1-1,once
TGCGCCAGCAGCGAAGGAAGGGGAGGGGAAAAACTGTTTTTT,CASSEGRGGEKLFF,TRBV4-1,.,TRBJ1-4,.
TGTGCCAGCAGGCTCAGGGGGGGAAGCTCCTACAATGAGCAGTTCTTC,CASRLRGGSSYNEQFF,TRBV11-2,.,TRBJ2-1,.
TGTGCCTGGAGGGACAGGGGCGAGCAGTACTTC,CAWRDRGEQYF,TRBV30,TRBD1,TRBJ2-7,.
TGTGCCAGCAGCTTATGCCCGGCAGGGGATACTGAAGCTTTCTTT,CASSLCPAGDTEAFF,TRBV7-4,.,TRBJ1-1,.
TGCAGCGTGGCAGGACAGAGCTACGAGCAGTACTTC,CSVAGQSYEQYF,TRBV29-1,.,TRBJ2-7,.
TGTGCCAGCAGCCCCCAATTCGGGAGAGAGACCCAGTACTTC,CASSPQFGRETQYF,TRBV7-2,.,TRBJ2-5,.
TGTGCTAGTGGTTCTAGCGGGAGAACAGATACGCAGTATTTT,CASGSSGRTDTQYF,TRBV12-5,TRBD2,TRBJ2-3,.
TGCGCCAGCAGGCCCGGGACAGCAGTCATGAACACTGAAGCTTTCTTT,CASRPGTAVMNTEAFF,TRBV5-1,TRBD1,TRBJ1-1,.
TGTGCCAGCAGCTTAGATAGATATCGGCAGTACTTC,CASSLDRYRQYF,TRBV5-4,.,TRBJ2-7,.
TGTGCCAGCTCTTGGACAGGGAATGGTCAGCCCCAGCATTTT,CASSWTGNGQPQHF,TRBV2,TRBD1,TRBJ1-5,.
TGTGCCAGCTCACCACCGGGGAGCCCAGGGACCCAGTACTTC,CASSPPGSPGTQYF,TRBV18,.,TRBJ2-5,.
TGTGCCAGCAGCCACCTGGAGAGGCCCCCCGGGGGCACCGGGGAGCTGTTTTTT,CASSHLERPPGGTGELFF,TRBV5-6,.,TRBJ2-2,.
TGTGCCAGCAGTCCGGGACAGGGGAGGGAGACCCAGTACTTC,CASSPGQGRETQYF,TRBV11-3,TRBD1,TRBJ2-5,.
TGTGCCAGCAGACTGACAGGGTCCGGCAATCAGCCCCAGCATTTT,CASRLTGSGNQPQHF,TRBV2,TRBD1,TRBJ1-5,.
TGTGCCAGCAGCTTAGGTAGTGGCGAGACCCAGTACTTC,CASSLGSGETQYF,TRBV5-4,.,TRBJ2-5,.
TGTGCCAGCAGTCCAATGACAGGGGACGAGCAGTACTTC,CASSPMTGDEQYF,TRBV27,TRBD1,TRBJ2-7,.
TGTGCCATCAGTGAGTCTTTGCGGCCTTCCTACAATGAGCAGTTCTTC,CAISESLRPSYNEQFF,TRBV10-3,.,TRBJ2-1,.
TGTGCCAGTAGATCAACTAGCGGTGCAGGAAACATTCAGTACTTC,CASRSTSGAGNIQYF,TRBV19,TRBD2,TRBJ2-4,.
TGTGCCAGCAGCTTACTACCTGGCAGGGGTCACACCGGGGAGCTGTTTTTT,CASSLLPGRGHTGELFF,TRBV7-9,.,TRBJ2-2,.
TGTGCCAGCAGCTTAGCGGTGGGACAGGGATCATCCTACGAGCAGTACTTC,CASSLAVGQGSSYEQYF,TRBV7-6,TRBD1,TRBJ2-7,.
TGTGCCAGCAGCCAACAGGGGGCCGGCACAGATACGCAGTATTTT,CASSQQGAGTDTQYF,TRBV6-1,TRBD1,TRBJ2-3,once
TGCGCCAGCAGCCGCTACCCGCTAGCGGGAGCCTACGAGCAGTACTTC,CASSRYPLAGAYEQYF,TRBV5-1,TRBD2,TRBJ2-7,.
TGTGCCAGCAGCCAAGAACCGAGTCAACGCCAAGAGACCCAGTACTTC,CASSQEPSQRQETQYF,TRBV4-2,.,TRBJ2-5,few
TGTGCCAGCAGCTTCCCCTACAGGGGGCATGACACCGGGGAGCTGTTTTTT,CASSFPYRGHDTGELFF,TRBV7-9,TRBD1,TRBJ2-2,.
TGTGCCAGCAGCGACCCCCGGGACTCCAATGAAAAACTGTTTTTT,CASSDPRDSNEKLFF,TRBV9,.,TRBJ1-4,.
TGCGCCAGCAGCTTGGGAGTGAACACTGAAGCTTTCTTT,CASSLGVNTEAFF,TRBV5-1,.,TRBJ1-1,.
TGTGCCAGCAGTTTATCGGGAACACCTAATGAAAAACTGTTTTTT,CASSLSGTPNEKLFF,TRBV28,.,TRBJ1-4,once
TGTGCCTGGAGTACGACAGGGGGCCGGGAGCTGTTTTTT,CAWSTTGGRELFF,TRBV30,TRBD1,TRBJ2-2,.
TGTGCCAGCAGCCGCGGACATAGGGGCAGCACAGATACGCAGTATTTT,CASSRGHRGSTDTQYF,TRBV7-9,.,TRBJ2-3,.
TGTGCCAGTAAGCGGGAGGGCCCCTCTCGCACAGATACGCAGTATTTT,CASKREGPSRTDTQYF,TRBV19,TRBD2,TRBJ2-3,.
TGTGCCAGCAGCGCGGGACTATGGACGGATGAGCAGTTCTTC,CASSAGLWTDEQFF,TRBV6-1,TRBD2,TRBJ2-1,.
TGTGCCAGCTCACCATACGGGCTGGGCGGGGAGCTGTTTTTT,CASSPYGLGGELFF,TRBV18,.,TRBJ2-2,.
TGTGCCTGGAATAAATTCAGGGGGGGGATCGGCGGTGAAGCTTTCTTT,CAWNKFRGGIGGEAFF,TRBV30,TRBD1,TRBJ1-1,.
TGTGCCAGCAGCCCTCACCGAGACAGGAATCAGCCCCAGCATTTT,CASSPHRDRNQPQHF,TRBV28,.,TRBJ1-5,.
TGTGCCAGCAGCTTAGTCTCGGCGGGTTCTACAGATACGCAGTATTTT,CASSLVSAGSTDTQYF,TRBV11-3,.,TRBJ2-3,.
TGTGCCAGCAGCACCCTAGACAGCCCGAACACTGAAGCTTTCTTT,CASSTLDSPNTEAFF,TRBV4-2,.,TRBJ1-1,.
TGTGCCAGCAGCTTGGTATTGGTGTCGTCCTACGAGCAGTACTTC,CASSLVLVSSYEQYF,TRBV5-5,.,TRBJ2-7,.
TGTGCCAGCAGTGAAGGGTCTATGGGTGACACTGAAGCTTTCTTT,CASSEGSMGDTEAFF,TRBV6-1,.,TRBJ1-1,once
TGTGCCAGTAGTTTAGGGGGAAAGAATAATTCACCCCTCCACTTT,CASSLGGKNNSPLHF,TRBV19,.,TRBJ1-6,once